This T cell receptor (beta chain) is drawn from a study of blood T cell repertoires in COVID-19 (dated by TCRdb to the early 2020s). Study-level background: Samples covering the acute and convalescent phases of COVID-19 were provided by collaborators in the United States, Italy and Spain. The material from the prospective study consisted of cDNA or gDNA derived from T cells, B-cell-depleted T cells, or PBMCs. Subjects who had been exposed to COVID-19, were actively infected with it, or had recovered from it provided the deeply sampled blood TCRbeta repertoires that made up the dataset. The repertoires were made available in a free public database intended to serve as a resource for research on the immune response to SARS-CoV-2. The samples were drawn from two sources: the first 160 participants of the ongoing ImmuneRACE study, and about 1,300 subjects contributed by 6 global collaborators. Nearly every sample came with metadata listing a de-identified subject ID, COVID-19 status, age in years and sex. Where HLA class I and class II types were available, the types were taken from metadata supplied by the sample provider, not from assay-based typing.

The immunoSEQ Assay, a bias-controlled multiplex PCR, was used to amplify TCRbeta CDR3 regions from genomic DNA. For the original study's pipeline: The number of nucleated cells in each sample was estimated from the amplification of reference gene primers within the assay. Sequence reads were collapsed and filtered to measure the absolute abundance of every unique TCRbeta CDR3 rearrangement. For each sample, productive Simpson clonality was calculated as the square root of Simpson's diversity index across productive rearrangements. As stored in TCRdb, this immuneACCESS dataset retains in-frame rearrangements with V and J assigned. A fraction of the clones does not appear; measured against another copy, unresolved V genes explain less than half of the discrepancy, and the remainder lacks a known reason. From that table come the V and J calls and clone size; the DNA was used to work out D and trimming. Here the sample has around 260,000 clones; around 90% occur a single time. The top ten constitute 0.9% to 1% of the sample.

Another Seattle source contributed samples from volunteer blood donors who had recovered from COVID-19. The collaborating institutions used their own protocols to collect whole blood in K2EDTA tubes. For TCRbeta analysis, collaborators shipped samples in one of three forms: frozen whole blood, isolated PBMCs, or DNA extracted from either of those sample types. With respect to this clone: No antigen is known for it. Per-base quality was not reported, and no clone a single base away is much larger than it.

Overall results and qualifications from the work: The amount of clinical and demographic metadata varied by source and participant and was provided uncurated.

The sequencing sample was made of peripheral blood. The TCR sequence derives from a woman in her thirties or forties who had recovered from COVID-19.

The sequence in DNA is TGTGCCAGCAGTGAACTAGCGGGAGGTTGGAGCGAGCAGTACTTC. Protein translation: CASSELAGGWSEQYF. The V gene is TRBV6-4 and the J gene is TRBJ2-7, with TRBD2 matching 12 junction bases. Per the germline V gene, MRHNA is the CDR1 and SNTAGT is the CDR2. The CDR3 measures 15 amino acids from cysteine to phenylalanine. The kept DNA is CDR3 alone, 45 bases in frame from the first base. The junction shows trimming of 3 bases on V and 6 bases on J, and the gene matches do not reach 6 bases of it.